Listed here are 15 T cell receptor beta chains from one sample, sequenced in a study of prognosis after radiotherapy for stage I lung cancer. Genomic DNA served as the source from which two-round multiplex PCR generated TCR beta CDR3 amplicons. During first-round PCR, primers specific to each TRBV and TRBJ gene were used. TCRdb processed the multiplex PCR reads anew with MiXCR; each CDR3 protein has one entry. The sample yields about 15,000 distinct CDR3 sequences, more than 35% seen once. The source was PBMCs, collected before or after stereotactic body radiation therapy (not recorded which). These receptors originate from a donor aged 50 or older with non-small cell lung cancer.

Points on this clonotype: This likely traces to a read error, being one base from a far larger clone. V is TRBV6-4 and J is TRBJ2-3, with a possible D match to TRBD1 (6 bases). The CDR3 has 17 residues. Germline lookup yields CDR1 MRHNA and CDR2 SNTAGT. Trimming left V 6 bases short and J 3 bases short, with 22 bases between. CDR3 loop: CASSLDSGTSSTDTQYF. The CDR3 coding sequence is TGTGCCAGCAGCCTCGACTCCGGGACATCATCAACAGATACGCAGTATTTT.

By sample share, this clonotype is medium-sized. This chain links TRBV6-4 with TRBJ2-2; perhaps TRBD2 as D (5 bases). CDR1 MRHNA and CDR2 SNTAGT come from the germline V gene. V dropped 8 bases and J dropped 1 base, with 11 bases sitting between them. CDR3 length: 14 amino acids. The CDR3: CASFRRENTGELFF. The CDR3 region has the DNA TGTGCCAGCTTTCGTCGGGAGAACACCGGGGAGCTGTTTTTT.

This clonotype occurred many times. The chain joins TRBV24-1 to TRBJ1-2, with D hard to call. This CDR3 is 17 amino acids long. Germline lookup yields CDR1 KGHDR and CDR2 SFDVKD. V shed 6 bases and J shed 6 bases, with 25 bases lying between them. The CDR3 nucleotides read TGTGCCACCAGTCCCCACTCCGGGAAGGCACCCCTGGATGGCTACACCTTC. It specifies CATSPHSGKAPLDGYTF.

With regard to this clonotype: A read error is the likely source, as a far larger clone sits one nucleotide away. V is TRBV27 and J is TRBJ2-2, with 8 positions matching TRBD1. Germline CDR1 reads MNHEY; CDR2 reads SMNVEV (reference sequence). The ends lost 7 bases at V and 7 bases at J; junction bases unmatched: 11. This CDR3 is 15 amino acids long. CDR3 loop: CASIRYRGFNGELFF. In DNA, the CDR3 is TGTGCCAGCATCCGGTACAGGGGGTTTAACGGGGAGCTGTTTTTT.

On this clonotype itself: This likely came from a read error, as a far larger clone is one base away. The rearrangement uses TRBV6-1 and TRBJ1-2; D call uncertain. Germline lookup yields CDR1 MNHNS and CDR2 SASEGT. Trimming cost V 5 bases and J 6 bases, with 13 bases left between them. This CDR3 contains 13 residues. The DNA for the CDR3 is TGTGCCAGCAGTCACTCATTTGGGGATGGCTACACCTTC. Translating it yields CASSHSFGDGYTF.

This clonotype is judged medium-sized. The genes are TRBV7-9 and TRBJ2-1; 10 positions match TRBD2. This CDR3 is built from 17 residues. Germline V gene sequence: CDR1 SEHNR, CDR2 FQNEAQ (reference sequence). The ends lost 1 base at V and 0 bases at J; junction bases unmatched: 3. CDR3 DNA: TGTGCCAGCAGCTTAGTGACTAGCGGGCTCTCCTACAATGAGCAGTTCTTC. Translated: CASSLVTSGLSYNEQFF.

This clonotype was counted at least ten times. The chain has TRBV6-2 or TRBV6-3 and TRBJ2-4, with 7 nucleotides matching TRBD2. Germline loops: CDR1 MNHEY, CDR2 SVGEGT. With 6 bases clipped from V and 7 bases from J, the junction kept 12 bases outside the gene matches. The CDR3 covers 15 residues. The CDR3 reads CASSGAGWGRNIQYF. Written as DNA, the CDR3 is TGTGCCAGCAGCGGAGCGGGGTGGGGACGGAACATTCAGTACTTC.

About this clonotype itself: One end of the junction varies from germline; a read error may be responsible. V and J are TRBV20-1 and TRBJ2-2; 9 bases map to TRBD1. The CDR3 loop spans 16 amino acids. The germline V gene has CDR1 DFQATT and CDR2 SNEGSKA (reference sequence). CDR3 DNA: TGCAGTGATAGAGATCACGGGACAGGGCATCCCGGGGAGATGTTTTTT. Translated: CSDRDHGTGHPGEMFF.

This clonotype occurred many times. CDR3 nucleotides: TGTGCCGGTAGATCGGGGGGCCAGTCCTACAATGAGCAGTTCTTC. It yields the protein CAGRSGGQSYNEQFF. The chain recombines TRBV28 with TRBJ2-1, with D possibly TRBD2 on 7 matching bases. V dropped 11 bases and J dropped 1 base, with 18 bases sitting between them. This CDR3 contains 15 residues. Germline CDR1 MDHEN, CDR2 SYDVKM. Together with reference TRBV28 and TRBJ2-1, the CDR3 gives the full variable domain: DVKVTQSSRYLVKRTGEKVFLECVQDMDHENMFWYRQDPGLGLRLIYFSYDVKMKEKGDIPEGYSVSREKKERFSLILESASTNQTSMYLCAGRSGGQSYNEQFFGPGTRLTVL.

With regard to this clonotype: At one end the junction does not follow the germline gene, possibly because of a read error. This chain connects TRBV28 to TRBJ2-7, with D hard to call. The CDR3 covers 14 residues. The germline V gene has CDR1 MDHEN and CDR2 SYDVKM. The CDR3 here is CAISSPGTQYEQYF. The DNA of the CDR3 is TGTGCCATCAGTTCCCCCGGTACCCAGTACGAGCAGTACTTC. The full variable domain, rest sourced from reference TRBV28 and TRBJ2-7, is DVKVTQSSRYLVKRTGEKVFLECVQDMDHENMFWYRQDPGLGLRLIYFSYDVKMKEKGDIPEGYSVSREKKERFSLILESASTNQTSMYLCAISSPGTQYEQYFGPGTRLTVT.

The table lists this clonotype with many counts. The V and J genes are TRBV9 and TRBJ1-1, with D maybe TRBD1 (6 bases). Germline V CDR1 and CDR2: SGDLS, YYNGEE. The CDR3 is 14 amino acids. Deletions cut 0 bases from V and 4 bases from J, with 10 bases between. CDR3 bases: TGTGCCAGCAGCGTAGGTCGAGGGGGCACTGAAGCTTTCTTT. It yields the protein CASSVGRGGTEAFF.

Concerning this clonotype itself: A much more abundant neighbour one base away suggests this may be a read error. J is TRBJ1-1 and V is TRBV4-2, with 7 nucleotides matching TRBD1. Germline CDR1 and CDR2: LGHNA and YNFKEQ. The CDR3 contains 17 residues. CDR3 region: CVSSQDQGGALSTEAFF. CDR3 sequence (DNA): TGTGTCAGCAGCCAAGATCAGGGGGGGGCGTTAAGCACTGAAGCTTTCTTT.

There are many counts of this clonotype. V usage is TRBV2 and J usage is TRBJ1-1; 7 nucleotides match TRBD1. Germline V gene lookup returns CDR1 SNHLY and CDR2 FYNNEI. The CDR3 runs 12 residues. CDR3 residues: CVRVGQGDEAFF. The CDR3 nucleotides read TGTGTCAGGGTCGGGCAGGGGGATGAGGCTTTCTTT.

A note on this clonotype: This may be a read error: a much more frequent sequence differs by one nucleotide. The gene calls are TRBV7-9 and TRBJ2-1; 9 bases fit TRBD2. V gave up 3 bases and J gave up 9 bases; unmatched junction bases: 18. The CDR3 contains 18 residues. The germline CDR1 and CDR2 sequences are SEHNR and FQNEAQ (reference sequence). Written as DNA, the CDR3 is TGTGCCAGCAGCTTCCCTAGGAGGTTAGCGGGGGAGCGGGGTGAGCAGTTCTTC. Translation: CASSFPRRLAGERGEQFF.

This clonotype was observed many times. V and J are TRBV11-2 and TRBJ2-2; 7 bases line up with TRBD2. This CDR3 comprises 16 residues. The germline V gene encodes CDR1 SGHAT and CDR2 FQNNGV. Unmatched junction bases numbered 8, after V lost 4 bases and J lost 3 bases. As DNA, the CDR3 is TGTGCCAGCAGCTCAACCGGGACTACCCACACCGGGGAGCTGTTTTTT. Its translation: CASSSTGTTHTGELFF.